Below, 21 T cell receptor beta chains from the same sample are listed, as sequenced in a study of response to subunit inactivated influenza vaccine. TCRdb analysed the RT-PCR reads with MiXCR anew, one entry per CDR3 protein. The sample consists of around 790,000 distinct CDR3 sequences, around 20% of them appearing once. The sample in question was PBMCs from blood, obtained more than 4 days after vaccination. The receptors originated from a man in his forties or fifties who received an inactivated influenza vaccine.

This clonotype showed up many times. The chain uses TRBV12-3 or TRBV12-4 and TRBJ2-7; D gene uncertain. The CDR3 is made up of 14 amino acids. Trimming took 1 base from V and 1 from J, leaving 8 bases between them. The DNA for the CDR3 is TGTGCCAGCAGTTTAGTCTCCGGGTCCTACGAGCAGTACTTC. It specifies CASSLVSGSYEQYF.

The V and J genes are TRBV7-2 and TRBJ1-2; 8 bases are a match to TRBD1. This CDR3 is built from 13 residues. The V gene end was trimmed by 2 bases and the J gene end by 8 bases; junction bases not matched to a gene: 4. Germline V gives CDR1 SGHTA, CDR2 FQGNSA. The CDR3 nucleotides are TGTGCCAGCAGCTTATCACAGGGGGGAGGCTACACCTTC. Amino acids: CASSLSQGGGYTF.

This clonotype was recorded a few times. The chain combines TRBV29-1 with TRBJ2-1, with D unclear. Trimming cost V 7 bases and J 8 bases, with 9 bases left between them. There are 10 residues in the CDR3. The germline V gene has CDR1 SQVTM and CDR2 ANQGSEA. CDR3 in amino acids: CSAIVYEQFF. The CDR3 nucleotides are TGCAGCGCCATCGTCTATGAGCAGTTCTTC.

This clonotype was detected a few times. The chain links TRBV7-2 to TRBJ2-7; 10 nucleotides line up with TRBD2. Germline CDR1 is SGHTA and CDR2 is FQGNSA. Trimming cost V 0 bases and J 7 bases; bases outside gene matches: 9. This CDR3 has 16 residues. DNA of the CDR3: TGTGCCAGCAGCTTAGCGGGGATAGCGGGAGGACAGGAGCAGTACTTC. Translating gives CASSLAGIAGGQEQYF.

The J gene is TRBJ2-1, the V gene TRBV27, with 10 bases lining up with TRBD2. Germline CDR1 and CDR2: MNHEY and SMNVEV (reference sequence). The J segment lost 6 bases and the V segment lost 0 bases, leaving 2 bases of the junction unmatched. There are 15 residues in the CDR3. The CDR3 sequence: CASSLSVAGGNEQFF. CDR3 in DNA: TGTGCCAGCAGTTTATCGGTAGCGGGAGGCAATGAGCAGTTCTTC.

This clonotype appeared a few times. The chain links TRBV20-1 to TRBJ2-7; TRBD2 is a possible D gene (6 bases). Germline CDR1 is DFQATT and CDR2 is SNEGSKA (reference sequence). This CDR3 spans 13 amino acids. Trimming took 0 bases from V and 6 from J, leaving 12 bases between them. The CDR3 spells CSARDVTGAEQYF. CDR3 DNA sequence: TGCAGTGCTAGAGATGTTACGGGAGCCGAGCAGTACTTC.

In this sample, this clonotype turned up a few times. The rearrangement uses TRBV20-1 and TRBJ1-5, with D possibly matching TRBD1 (6 bases). Germline lookup yields CDR1 DFQATT and CDR2 SNEGSKA (reference sequence). The length of the CDR3 is 12 residues. The CDR3 DNA reads as TGCAGCAAACAGGGACCCAATCAGCCCCAGCATTTT. The encoded protein is CSKQGPNQPQHF.

This sequence joins TRBV11-2 and TRBJ2-1; TRBD2 agrees at 15 bases. Looked up from germline, CDR1 is SGHAT and CDR2 is FQNNGV. CDR3 length: 16 residues. The J segment lost 8 bases and the V segment lost 1 base, leaving 3 bases of the junction unmatched. CDR3 region: CASSLARTSGRDEQFF. The CDR3 coding sequence is TGTGCCAGCAGCTTAGCCAGGACTAGCGGGAGGGATGAGCAGTTCTTC.

This chain connects TRBV4-3 to TRBJ2-5; perhaps D is TRBD1 or TRBD2 (5 bases each). Germline values: CDR1 LGHNA, CDR2 YSLEER. The CDR3 is 15 residues long. Trimming took 1 base from V and 2 from J, leaving 11 bases between them. CDR3 in amino acids: CASSQGGKSQETQYF. In DNA, the CDR3 is TGCGCCAGCAGCCAAGGGGGGAAAAGTCAAGAGACCCAGTACTTC.

This clonotype was found a few times. The gene calls are TRBV7-2 and TRBJ2-2; either TRBD1 or TRBD2 may fit D (6 bases each). The CDR3 consists of 17 residues. CDR1 is SGHTA and CDR2 is FQGNSA in the germline V gene. Trimming cost V 0 bases and J 2 bases, with 13 bases left between them. In DNA form, the CDR3 reads TGTGCCAGCAGCTTAGCCTTCGGGGGCCAAAACACCGGGGAGCTGTTTTTT. Residues: CASSLAFGGQNTGELFF.

This clonotype has only one observation. The chain combines TRBV28 with TRBJ2-4; D could derive from TRBD1 or TRBD2 (5 bases each). V dropped 3 bases and J dropped 3 bases, with 18 bases sitting between them. The germline gives CDR1 MDHEN, CDR2 SYDVKM. This CDR3 region has 17 residues. The CDR3 DNA reads as TGTGCCAGCAGTTTGGGGTCGAGCGAGAGGGGCAAAAACATTCAGTACTTC. Translating it yields CASSLGSSERGKNIQYF.

This clonotype was counted between two and nine times. The V and J genes are TRBV7-9 and TRBJ1-5, with TRBD1 matching 10 bases. The J segment lost 10 bases and the V segment lost 5 bases, leaving 8 bases of the junction unmatched. The CDR3 extends over 14 amino acids. The germline CDR1 and CDR2 sequences are SEHNR and FQNEAQ (reference sequence). CDR3 amino acids: CASSMTGGSGPQHF. CDR3 DNA sequence: TGTGCCAGCAGCATGACAGGGGGCTCGGGTCCCCAGCATTTT.

The chain is built from TRBV12-3 or TRBV12-4 and TRBJ1-2; D not resolved. Trimming left V 7 bases short and J 7 bases short, with 13 bases between. This CDR3 is 12 amino acids long. This chain's CDR3 is CASTLGPGGYTF. The CDR3, as DNA: TGTGCCAGCACTCTCGGACCTGGTGGCTACACCTTC.

This clonotype was detected a few times. CDR3 bases: TGTGCCACCAGCAGAGATAGTATAGGGTTTTATGAGCAGTTCTTC. Translation gives CATSRDSIGFYEQFF. The gene calls are TRBV15 and TRBJ2-1; D gene uncertain. The CDR3 length is 15 residues. The germline V and J ends were trimmed by 0 bases and 8 bases, with 14 bases remaining between them. The germline V gene encodes CDR1 LNHNV and CDR2 YYDKDF (reference sequence). Drawing the rest from reference TRBV15 and TRBJ2-1, the complete variable domain is DAMVIQNPRYQVTQFGKPVTLSCSQTLNHNVMYWYQQKSSQAPKLLFHYYDKDFNNEADTPDNFQSRRPNTSFCFLDIRSPGLGDTAMYLCATSRDSIGFYEQFFGPGTRLTVL.

There are many counts of this clonotype. The CDR3 loop reads CASSALTPGTWSTGELFF. CDR3 in DNA: TGCGCCAGCAGCGCGCTAACCCCCGGGACATGGAGCACCGGGGAGCTGTTTTTT. The chain has TRBV5-1 and TRBJ2-2, with D maybe TRBD1 (6 bases). The germline V and J ends were trimmed by 4 bases and 4 bases, with 23 bases remaining between them. The CDR3 is 18 residues long. Germline V gives CDR1 SGHRS, CDR2 YFSETQ.

This clonotype turned up a few times. This chain connects TRBV28 to TRBJ2-1; D is possibly TRBD2 (7 bases). CDR3 size: 15 residues. Trimming took 5 bases from V and 4 from J, leaving 15 bases between them. In germline, CDR1 is MDHEN, CDR2 SYDVKM. The CDR3 nucleotides are TGTGCCAGCAGTACTTTCGGGGGGCAGTACAATGAGCAGTTCTTC. This sequence encodes CASSTFGGQYNEQFF.

This clonotype occurred a few times. The gene calls are TRBV15 and TRBJ2-6; D remains ambiguous. CDR1 is LNHNV, CDR2 YYDKDF, per germline (reference sequence). V was trimmed by 0 bases and J by 0 bases, leaving 6 bases between them. The CDR3 is 16 amino acids. In nucleotides, the CDR3 is TGTGCCACCAGCAGAGATTATGTCTCTGGGGCCAACGTCCTGACTTTC. Translated, it gives CATSRDYVSGANVLTF.

This clonotype has more than one count but fewer than ten. The gene calls are TRBV7-9 and TRBJ2-2; D gene unclear. The CDR3 runs to 14 residues. Per germline, CDR1 SEHNR and CDR2 FQNEAQ (reference sequence). V was trimmed by 4 bases and J by 8 bases, leaving 14 bases between them. The CDR3 sequence is CASSSPGVPGELFF. CDR3 DNA: TGTGCCAGCAGCTCCCCGGGCGTCCCAGGGGAGCTGTTTTTT.

This clonotype was seen more than once but under ten times. The genes are TRBV20-1 and TRBJ2-7; D perhaps matches TRBD1 (5 bases). CDR3 length: 13 amino acids. The V end was cut by 5 bases, the J end by 0 bases, with 11 bases between. Per the germline V gene, CDR1 is DFQATT and CDR2 is SNEGSKA (reference sequence). The CDR3 sequence: CSALTDSSYEQYF. The CDR3 DNA reads as TGCAGTGCTTTGACTGACAGCTCCTACGAGCAGTACTTC.

The J gene is TRBJ2-6, the V gene TRBV20-1; D unresolved. The V gene's germline CDR1 is DFQATT and CDR2 SNEGSKA (reference sequence). The germline V and J ends were trimmed by 0 bases and 0 bases, with 3 bases remaining between them. The CDR3 extends over 14 amino acids. Here the CDR3 reads CSARDRSGANVLTF. Here the CDR3 DNA reads TGCAGTGCTAGAGACCGCTCTGGGGCCAACGTCCTGACTTTC.

This clonotype was picked up one time. The chain has TRBV11-2 and TRBJ1-1; D perhaps matches TRBD1 (6 bases). The CDR3 contains 15 residues. V lost 0 bases, J lost 4 bases, and 12 bases lay in between. The germline V gene has CDR1 SGHAT and CDR2 FQNNGV. The CDR3 region has the DNA TGTGCCAGCAGCTTAGATCTAAGAGGGGGCACTGAAGCTTTCTTT. Translated: CASSLDLRGGTEAFF.